This is a list of T cell receptor beta chains from one sample in a study of shared clonotypes between healthy human individuals. TCRdb's copy holds only in-frame clones and misses some; the assay was immunoSEQ multiplex PCR. This sample has roughly 2 million clones, with about 94% found just once. Sequenced material: naive CD8+ T cells sorted from blood. These receptors came from a young man in good health. Each CDR3 is given with its conserved first and last residue. Each record gives: J gene, V gene, CDR3 protein.

>TRBJ1-2|TRBV6-6
CASSYSPAGYTF
>TRBJ2-3|TRBV9
CASSAARLDTQYF
>TRBJ1-1|TRBV29-1
CSVDTILHTEAFF
>TRBJ1-5|TRBV4-1
CASSETGGQGYQPQHF
>TRBJ1-1|TRBV13
CASTTVSEDTEAFF
>TRBJ2-2|TRBV5-6
CASSWGPGELFF
>TRBJ2-5|TRBV11-3
CASSDGTQQETQYF
>TRBJ2-1|TRBV27
CASRPQHAPEQFF
>TRBJ2-7|TRBV30
CAWSPGLAGIPYEQYF
>TRBJ2-7|TRBV5-1
CASSLAAGLTYEQYF
>TRBJ1-2|TRBV29-1
CSVLDEGNYGYTF
>TRBJ2-1|TRBV14
CASSPGSSGEQFF
>TRBJ1-6|TRBV5-4
CASSLRDSLNSPLHF
>TRBJ2-1|TRBV4-1
CASSLSGASYNEQFF
>TRBJ2-1|TRBV6-5
CASSLDRESYNEQFF
>TRBJ1-6|TRBV28
CASSLRTGRNSPLHF
>TRBJ2-1|TRBV6-5
CASSYGVSYNEQFF
>TRBJ1-2|TRBV27
CASSRSGFDGYTF
>TRBJ1-2|TRBV30
CAWSDRGLYGYTF
>TRBJ2-1|TRBV28
CASSPLPGTSGNNEQFF
>TRBJ2-7|TRBV19
CASSTKTPTLGEQYF
>TRBJ1-6|TRBV4-1
CASRGKNSYNSPLHF
>TRBJ2-7|TRBV19
CASSLDRGFDEQYF
>TRBJ1-5|TRBV10-1
CASRRDRGDQPQHF
>TRBJ2-7|TRBV10-2
CASSEAISYEQYF